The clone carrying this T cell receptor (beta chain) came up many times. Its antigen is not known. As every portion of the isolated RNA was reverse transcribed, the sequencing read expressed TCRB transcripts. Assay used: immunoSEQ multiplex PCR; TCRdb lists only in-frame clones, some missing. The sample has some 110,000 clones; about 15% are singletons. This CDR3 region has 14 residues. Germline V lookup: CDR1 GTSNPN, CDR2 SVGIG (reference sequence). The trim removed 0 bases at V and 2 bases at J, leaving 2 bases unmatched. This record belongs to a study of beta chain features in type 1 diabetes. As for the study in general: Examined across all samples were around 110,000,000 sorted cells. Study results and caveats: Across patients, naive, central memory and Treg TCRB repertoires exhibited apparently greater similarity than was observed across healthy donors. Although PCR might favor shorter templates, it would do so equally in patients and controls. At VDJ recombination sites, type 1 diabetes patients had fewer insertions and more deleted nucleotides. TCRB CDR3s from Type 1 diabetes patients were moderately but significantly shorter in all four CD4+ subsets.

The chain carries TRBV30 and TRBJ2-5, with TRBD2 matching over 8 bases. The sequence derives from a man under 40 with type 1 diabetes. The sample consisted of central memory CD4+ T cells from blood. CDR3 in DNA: TGTGCCTGGAGTGTGCCTAGCGGGCAAGAGACCCAGTACTTC. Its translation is CAWSVPSGQETQYF.